A selection of T cell receptor beta chains follows, all from one sample in a study of identical twins' blood T cells. TCRdb itself ran the 5' RACE reads through MiXCR, one entry per CDR3 protein. This sample has a few hundred thousand distinct CDR3 sequences; over 25% occur once, and the top ten carry 5.5% to 7%. Specimen: PBMCs. The source is a woman aged 18-55 years in good health. Both conserved end residues are trimmed from each CDR3. Where a row states a size, it is once, few, many or the class of an expanded clone; other rows omit it.

cdr3_aa	clone_size	v_call	j_call
SARQGENSGANVLT	-	TRBV29-1	TRBJ2-6
ASNGQGNTEAF	many	TRBV2	TRBJ1-1
ASSPSRDSPTGELF	many	TRBV14	TRBJ2-2
SARLKGQGDTEAF	-	TRBV20-1	TRBJ1-1
ASSHRQHTDTQY	few	TRBV3-1	TRBJ2-3
ATSVRPFPYNEQF	few	TRBV24-1	TRBJ2-1
ASSGTGTMNTEAF	many	TRBV5-1	TRBJ1-1
ASRIRDRSFYGYT	-	TRBV6-6	TRBJ1-2
ASSLSSRVGYT	-	TRBV13	TRBJ1-2
ATTTGRGYGYT	-	TRBV10-3	TRBJ1-2
SVDRQAETQY	few	TRBV29-1	TRBJ2-5
ASSLGTVISGDTQY	-	TRBV7-8	TRBJ2-3
AIIDSYTDTQY	-	TRBV10-3	TRBJ2-3
ASSPGTSSAQETQY	few	TRBV3-1	TRBJ2-5
SAPGHLQLF	once	TRBV20-1	TRBJ1-4
AISESRINYGYA	once	TRBV10-3	TRBJ1-2
ASSLGRDRGNTDTQY	few	TRBV7-9	TRBJ2-3